This T cell receptor (beta chain) was identified during a study of monozygotic twins with cystic fibrosis. The overall study: Library input was around 3.2 micrograms of fragmented DNA, with about 15 PCR cycles.

In regard to this clone: Its antigen is undetermined.

TCRdb's copy holds only in-frame clones and misses some; the assay was immunoSEQ multiplex PCR. This sample carries approximately 25,000 clones, 75% to 95% of them seen once, and the ten largest clones take 0.29%. Losses at the gene ends were 5 bases for V and 1 base for J; bases not matched to a gene: 4. Per germline, CDR1 SGHTA and CDR2 FQGNSA. The CDR3 spans 15 residues. Broader study findings: Co-twins had the most similar V usage for 13 of 16 pairs, J for 8. Nucleotide-identical clonotype sharing was significantly higher within monozygotic CF twin pairs than between unrelated CF individuals. Low clonality (median approximately 0.0095) suggested a mostly naive repertoire.

Source material: blood. The chain joins TRBV7-2 to TRBJ2-2; 7 nucleotides line up with TRBD1. The sequence derives from a girl aged 2-9 years with cystic fibrosis. The CDR3 region has the DNA TGTGCCAGCAGCCGACAGGGCGTGAACACCGGGGAGCTGTTTTTT. Protein product: CASSRQGVNTGELFF.